This entry lists 22 T cell receptor beta chains sequenced from one sample in a study of radiotherapy plus CTLA-4 blockade in lung cancer. The data were produced by immunoSEQ multiplex PCR, yet TCRdb's version contains in-frame clones alone and is incomplete. This sample has about 49,000 clones, with about 88% found just once. The material sequenced was peripheral blood, taken from a patient treated with radiotherapy plus ipilimumab. The source is a human donor with non-small cell lung cancer whose response to radiotherapy plus ipilimumab could not be evaluated.

The gene calls are TRBV7-2 and TRBJ1-2, with TRBD1 matching 8 bases. V shed 0 bases and J 6 bases; nucleotides not matched to a gene: 0. Germline values: CDR1 SGHTA, CDR2 FQGNSA. This CDR3 has 13 amino acids. The CDR3 coding sequence is TGTGCCAGCAGCTTAGCGACAGGGGATGGCTACACCTTC. It specifies CASSLATGDGYTF.

A single count supports this clone. The CDR3 DNA reads as TGTGCCAGCAGCCACGGGCCTTGGACAGGGAGGAATGAGCAGTTCTTC. Translated, it gives CASSHGPWTGRNEQFF. The V and J genes are TRBV2 and TRBJ2-1, with 8 nucleotides matching TRBD1. CDR1 and CDR2 from the germline V gene are SNHLY and FYNNEI. The V gene end was trimmed by 6 bases and the J gene end by 7 bases; junction bases not matched to a gene: 14. The CDR3 runs 16 residues.

The chain has TRBV10-1 and TRBJ2-2, with 8 bases fitting TRBD1. The J segment lost 0 bases and the V segment lost 5 bases, leaving 5 bases of the junction unmatched. Looked up from germline, CDR1 is WNHNN and CDR2 is SYGVQD (reference sequence). The CDR3 has 16 residues. The CDR3 protein is CASSKGQASNTGELFF. In DNA form, the CDR3 reads TGCGCCAGCAGTAAGGGACAGGCCTCGAACACCGGGGAGCTGTTTTTT.

The V gene is TRBV5-1, the J gene TRBJ1-2, with TRBD1 identical over 12 bases. There are 15 residues in the CDR3. With 4 bases clipped from V and 8 bases from J, the junction kept 9 bases outside the gene matches. Germline CDR1 reads SGHRS; CDR2 reads YFSETQ. Here the CDR3 DNA reads TGCGCCAGCAGCCTAACCCGGGACAGGGGGCCGGGCTACACCTTC. Protein product: CASSLTRDRGPGYTF.

V and J are TRBV11-2 and TRBJ2-7, with D unclear. The germline V gene encodes CDR1 SGHAT and CDR2 FQNNGV. Trimming removed 1 base from V and 4 bases from J, with 8 bases in between. This CDR3 has 13 residues. CDR3 amino acids: CASSLGVYYEQYF. The CDR3 DNA reads TGTGCCAGCAGCTTAGGCGTCTATTACGAGCAGTACTTC. Combining the CDR3 with reference TRBV11-2 and TRBJ2-7 gives the whole variable domain EAGVAQSPRYKIIEKRQSVAFWCNPISGHATLYWYQQILGQGPKLLIQFQNNGVVDDSQLPKDRFSAERLKGVDSTLKIQPAKLEDSAVYLCASSLGVYYEQYFGPGTRLTVT.

The chain joins TRBV7-6 to TRBJ2-2; D is possibly TRBD2 (6 bases). CDR1 and CDR2 (germline): SGHVS, FNYEAQ. The CDR3 consists of 14 residues. The ends were cut back, 11 bases at V and 9 bases at J, with 22 bases in the middle. The CDR3 spells CAARLTARGRELFF. Here the CDR3 DNA reads TGTGCCGCCCGACTAACCGCACGGGGGAGGGAGCTGTTTTTT.

This clone was observed once. The rearrangement links TRBV6-5 to TRBJ2-5; D is undetermined. V lost 6 bases and J lost 11, with 22 bases in between. Germline values: CDR1 MNHEY, CDR2 SVGAGI. This CDR3 comprises 14 residues. DNA for the CDR3: TGTGCCAGCAGCCCCAGGATGGTCCCCAGTGCGCAGTACTTC. Translated, it gives CASSPRMVPSAQYF.

The chain is built from TRBV19 and TRBJ1-6, with TRBD1 matching over 7 bases. Trimming removed 5 bases from V and 6 bases from J; junction bases left unmatched: 7. In germline, CDR1 is LNHDA, CDR2 SQIVND (reference sequence). CDR3 length: 15 amino acids. In DNA form, the CDR3 reads TGTGCCAGTAGTCCATTACAGGGGTCTAATTCACCCCTCCACTTT. It is translated as CASSPLQGSNSPLHF.

This chain connects TRBV7-2 to TRBJ2-3; 10 nucleotides align to TRBD2. V trimming: 4 bases; J trimming: 1 base; junction bases outside the gene matches: 5. CDR1 and CDR2 (germline): SGHTA, FQGNSA. The CDR3 has 16 amino acids. The CDR3 DNA sequence: TGTGCCAGCAGCTATCCTAGCGGGAGCGGCACAGATACGCAGTATTTT. Amino acid sequence: CASSYPSGSGTDTQYF. The whole variable domain, remainder taken from reference TRBV7-2 and TRBJ2-3, is GAGVSQSPSNKVTEKGKDVELRCDPISGHTALYWYRQSLGQGLEFLIYFQGNSAPDKSGLPSDRFSAERTGGSVSTLTIQRTQQEDSAVYLCASSYPSGSGTDTQYFGPGTRLTVL.

This chain joins TRBV28 and TRBJ2-2; 7 bases are a match to TRBD1. CDR1 is MDHEN, CDR2 SYDVKM, per germline. This CDR3 has 15 residues. Trimming at V came to 6 bases and at J to 6 bases, leaving 10 bases not matched to a gene. In DNA, the CDR3 is TGTGCCAGCAGCCCTCCGACAGGGTGGGCCGGGGAGCTGTTTTTT. Protein product: CASSPPTGWAGELFF.

For the CDR3, the DNA is TGTGCCAGCAGCTTAGCCCTGACAGGGGCTGGCTACACCTTC. Amino acids: CASSLALTGAGYTF. V usage is TRBV7-2 and J usage is TRBJ1-2; 8 nucleotides agree with TRBD1. Germline CDR1 reads SGHTA; CDR2 reads FQGNSA. With V trimmed by 0 bases and J by 7 bases, 4 bases remained unmatched. The CDR3 totals 14 residues.

This rearrangement joins TRBV19 to TRBJ1-5; D might be TRBD1 (6 bases). CDR1 is LNHDA and CDR2 is SQIVND in the germline V gene (reference sequence). The CDR3 runs to 13 residues. The V gene lost 5 bases and the J gene lost 9 bases, with 14 bases spanning the gap. CDR3 sequence: CASSWTDFRPQHF. In DNA form, the CDR3 reads TGTGCCAGTAGTTGGACAGACTTTCGGCCCCAGCATTTT.

The chain joins TRBV7-9 to TRBJ1-2; the match to TRBD1 covers 7 bases. Germline CDR1 and CDR2: SEHNR and FQNEAQ (reference sequence). After removal of 5 bases from V and 8 bases from J, the junction contained 14 bases not matched to a gene. This CDR3 is 15 amino acids long. For the CDR3, the DNA is TGTGCCAGCAGCCCAGGGACAGCCAAAACCCTGGGCTACACCTTC. Translated, it gives CASSPGTAKTLGYTF.

The chain employs TRBV4-3 and TRBJ1-4; 7 nucleotides match TRBD1. Trimming took 1 base from V and 8 from J; bases not matched to a gene: 4. CDR1 LGHNA and CDR2 YSLEER come from the germline V gene. CDR3 size: 14 residues. The CDR3 loop reads CASSQGQGREKLFF. CDR3 nucleotides: TGCGCCAGCAGCCAAGGACAGGGACGGGAAAAACTGTTTTTT.

This chain connects TRBV11-2 to TRBJ2-3; D unresolved. The CDR3 length is 14 residues. V lost 5 bases to trimming and J lost 2 bases, with 11 bases between them. Looked up from germline, CDR1 is SGHAT and CDR2 is FQNNGV. In nucleotides, the CDR3 is TGTGCCAGCAGCCCCATCGGGTCCACAGATACGCAGTATTTT. Encoded protein: CASSPIGSTDTQYF.

The chain combines TRBV28 with TRBJ2-3, with D perhaps TRBD1 (6 bases). Germline assignment: CDR1 MDHEN and CDR2 SYDVKM. V was cut by 3 bases and J by 0 bases, with 7 bases left in between. The CDR3 runs 14 residues. CDR3 sequence: CASSFTGSTDTQYF. The CDR3 DNA reads TGTGCCAGCAGTTTTACAGGGAGCACAGATACGCAGTATTTT.

The chain combines TRBV7-2 with TRBJ1-2; D remains ambiguous. The length of the CDR3 is 15 residues. V lost 2 bases and J lost 2, with 12 bases in between. Looked up from germline, CDR1 is SGHTA and CDR2 is FQGNSA. The CDR3 DNA reads TGTGCCAGCAGCTTACACCGGGAGTCGAACTATGGCTACACCTTC. This gives the protein CASSLHRESNYGYTF.

V usage is TRBV10-2 and J usage is TRBJ2-3; 8 bases match TRBD2. The V and J ends lost 4 bases and 0 bases, in that order; junction bases with no gene match: 3. The CDR3 totals 15 residues. Germline values: CDR1 WSHSY, CDR2 SAAADI. In DNA form, the CDR3 reads TGCGCCAGCAGTGGGACTAGCCTCAGCACAGATACGCAGTATTTT. This codes for CASSGTSLSTDTQYF.

This clone has just one count. The chain uses TRBV2 and TRBJ1-1; TRBD1 matches at 10 bases. The V gene's germline CDR1 is SNHLY and CDR2 FYNNEI. V lost 3 bases, J lost 8 bases, and 15 bases stayed unmatched. The CDR3 covers 17 residues. The CDR3 nucleotides are TGTGCCAGCAGTGACGACAGGGGGCTCTTCAGTGTTGTCGAAGCTTTCTTT. Protein sequence: CASSDDRGLFSVVEAFF.

This clone occurred a few times. This rearrangement joins TRBV6-5 to TRBJ1-1; D not certain. The CDR3 runs to 12 residues. V lost 0 bases and J 7 bases, leaving 6 bases between the germline ends. Germline CDR1 reads MNHEY; CDR2 reads SVGAGI. The DNA of the CDR3 is TGTGCCAGCAGTTACTCGGCCAGTGAAGCTTTCTTT. It is translated as CASSYSASEAFF.

The J gene is TRBJ2-2, the V gene TRBV6-5; TRBD1 aligns across 11 bases. V dropped 3 bases and J dropped 6; count of bases not matched to a gene: 6. Germline CDR1 is MNHEY and CDR2 is SVGAGI. This CDR3 contains 16 residues. Written as DNA, the CDR3 is TGTGCCAGCAGTTATGGGACAGGGGGTAACTCCGGGGAGCTGTTTTTT. Encoded protein: CASSYGTGGNSGELFF.

The chain employs TRBV6-6 and TRBJ1-4; TRBD1 might be the D (5 bases). The ends were cut back, 10 bases at V and 5 bases at J, with 11 bases in the middle. The germline V gene encodes CDR1 MNHNY and CDR2 SVGAGI (reference sequence). The CDR3 covers 12 residues. CDR3 loop: CATDSPNEKLFF. The CDR3 region has the DNA TGTGCCACCGACAGCCCAAATGAAAAACTGTTTTTT.